This T cell receptor beta chain was recovered during a study of T cell repertoires in aging, cancer and after chemotherapy. Study results and caveats: Untreated cancer patients had significantly lower blood TCR diversity than age-matched healthy donors. In cancer patients, declining TCR diversity with age involved lost richness and lost evenness. The repertoire data cannot show anything about immunological memory following chemotherapy.

The CDR3 extends over 16 amino acids. Trimming removed 4 bases at V and 1 base at J, with 19 bases between. From germline, CDR1 is DFQATT and CDR2 SNEGSKA (reference sequence). Rearranged V-D-J TRB sequences were amplified with a mixed TRB-A/B primer pool. TCRdb ran MiXCR on the multiplex PCR reads and lists one entry per CDR3 protein. The sample lists 6,000 to 8,500 distinct CDR3 sequences, 22% occurring once. Comment on this clonotype: What it recognizes is unknown.

Peripheral blood genomic DNA, not sorted cells or RNA, was the template. The chain joins TRBV20-1 to TRBJ2-5; tentative D call: TRBD1 (5 bases). Sequencing was carried out using blood. This sequence originates from a human donor with a blood cancer. CDR3 residues: CSATPSTEPGQETQYF. The CDR3 region has the DNA TGCAGTGCTACGCCCTCGACAGAACCTGGCCAAGAGACCCAGTACTTC.